This T cell receptor (beta chain) was identified during a study of T-cell reconstitution after alpha-beta-depleted transplantation in children. Preparation of the TCRbeta library was carried out with unique molecular identifiers. Using its own MiXCR run on the PCR reads, TCRdb lists one record per CDR3 protein. The profile shows roughly 610,000 distinct CDR3 sequences, roughly a tenth of them singletons. The germline V gene has CDR1 SQVTM and CDR2 ANQGSEA. V was pared by 7 bases and J by 4 bases, with 9 bases of the junction left unmatched. There are 16 residues in the CDR3. Many counts were recorded for this clonotype.

Specimen: PBMCs from the stem cell graft donor, collected from the stem cell graft. The chain carries TRBV29-1 and TRBJ2-3; 15 nucleotides align to TRBD2. This TCR derives from a human donor who donated a stem cell graft to a child with acute myeloid leukemia. This CDR3 is CSAIGTSGRPPDTQYF. CDR3 sequence (DNA): TGCAGCGCCATAGGGACTAGCGGGAGGCCCCCAGATACGCAGTATTTT.